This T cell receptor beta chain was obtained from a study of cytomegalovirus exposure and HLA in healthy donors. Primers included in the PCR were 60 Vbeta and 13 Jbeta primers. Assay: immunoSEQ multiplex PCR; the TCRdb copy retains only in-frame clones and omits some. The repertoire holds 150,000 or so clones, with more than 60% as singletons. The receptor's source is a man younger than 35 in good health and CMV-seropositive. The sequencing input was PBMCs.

The CDR3 nucleotides read TGTGCCAGTAGTATGACGGGAGAAGGCACAGATACGCAGTATTTT. Its protein product is CASSMTGEGTDTQYF. The chain links TRBV19 to TRBJ2-3; D perhaps matches TRBD2 (6 bases). The CDR3 length is 15 residues. Germline V CDR1 and CDR2: LNHDA, SQIVND (reference sequence). V dropped 3 bases and J dropped 1 base, with 11 bases sitting between them.